The 19 T cell receptor beta chains presented below share a single source sample, sequenced in a study of blood T cells in healthy people across ages. Combining a sample-barcoded 5' primer with a J-beta primer mix, a second PCR ran for roughly 7 to 12 cycles. One entry per CDR3 protein results from TCRdb running MiXCR on the 5' RACE reads. The sample carries about 1,600,000 distinct CDR3 sequences, around two fifths recorded once. Sequenced material: blood. The receptor set was obtained from a woman younger than 30 in good health.

The rearrangement uses TRBV20-1 and TRBJ2-3; 12 positions match TRBD2. The CDR3 is 15 amino acids. V shed 3 bases, J shed 6 bases, and the junction held 7 bases outside the gene matches. The V gene's germline CDR1 is DFQATT and CDR2 SNEGSKA (reference sequence). CDR3 residues: CSASPSGGAVDTQYF. In DNA, the CDR3 is TGCAGTGCTAGTCCTAGCGGGGGGGCAGTGGATACGCAGTATTTT.

CDR3 coding DNA: TGTGCCAGCAGTGAAAGTATCGGGGCTGATGGCTACACCTTC. Protein product: CASSESIGADGYTF. The V call is TRBV6-1, the J call TRBJ1-2; possible D gene TRBD1, 5 bases. The CDR3 consists of 14 residues. The V gene lost 2 bases and the J gene lost 6 bases, with 13 bases spanning the gap. Germline V gives CDR1 MNHNS, CDR2 SASEGT.

This clonotype came up a few times. The chain carries TRBV7-2 and TRBJ2-7; the match to TRBD2 covers 9 bases. V shed 6 bases, J shed 4 bases, and the junction held 10 bases outside the gene matches. Germline CDR1 and CDR2: SGHTA and FQGNSA. The CDR3 contains 15 residues. The CDR3 spells CASRFSGSFKYEQYF. DNA for the CDR3: TGTGCCAGCAGATTTAGCGGGAGTTTTAAGTACGAGCAGTACTTC.

The table lists this clonotype with a few counts. The V and J genes are TRBV6-1 and TRBJ2-3, with 10 bases identical to TRBD2. CDR3 length equals 18 residues. Trimming removed 6 bases from V and 1 base from J; junction bases left unmatched: 13. CDR1 is MNHNS and CDR2 is SASEGT in the germline V gene. The CDR3 loop reads CASSLGLASRAGTDTQYF. CDR3 coding DNA: TGTGCCAGCAGCCTGGGACTAGCGTCCAGAGCAGGCACAGATACGCAGTATTTT.

The rearrangement joins TRBV2 to TRBJ1-4; 8 positions agree with TRBD1. Germline trimming cut 6 bases from V and 3 bases from J; bases unmatched to any gene: 3. CDR3 length: 14 amino acids. CDR1 is SNHLY, CDR2 FYNNEI, per germline. The CDR3 loop is CASRPTGANEKLFF. In DNA form, the CDR3 reads TGTGCCAGCAGACCGACAGGGGCTAATGAAAAACTGTTTTTT. Combining the CDR3 with reference TRBV2 and TRBJ1-4 gives the whole variable domain EPEVTQTPSHQVTQMGQEVILRCVPISNHLYFYWYRQILGQKVEFLVSFYNNEISEKSEIFDDQFSVERPDGSNFTLKIRSTKLEDSAMYFCASRPTGANEKLFFGSGTQLSVL.

This clonotype occurred a few times. The chain recombines TRBV20-1 with TRBJ2-1; TRBD1 matches 12 bases. This CDR3 comprises 13 residues. From germline, CDR1 is DFQATT and CDR2 SNEGSKA (reference sequence). Unmatched junction bases numbered 4, after V lost 5 bases and J lost 8 bases. This CDR3 reads CSAGGTGGYEQFF. The CDR3 DNA reads as TGCAGTGCTGGCGGGACAGGGGGCTATGAGCAGTTCTTC.

This rearrangement joins TRBV5-1 to TRBJ2-1; the D is unclear. Germline V gene sequence: CDR1 SGHRS, CDR2 YFSETQ. The CDR3 runs to 15 residues. Deletions cut 5 bases from V and 3 bases from J, with 15 bases between. The CDR3 protein is CASRKTQLDYNEQFF. In DNA form, the CDR3 reads TGCGCCAGCAGAAAAACGCAGCTCGACTACAATGAGCAGTTCTTC.

Only a few counts were recorded for this clonotype. This rearrangement joins TRBV5-1 to TRBJ2-3, with D possibly being TRBD2 (6 bases). Trimming took 3 bases from V and 1 from J, leaving 15 bases between them. This CDR3 spans 16 amino acids. Per germline, CDR1 SGHRS and CDR2 YFSETQ. Written as DNA, the CDR3 is TGCGCCAGCAGCTGGCGGCGGGGCATTGGCACAGATACGCAGTATTTT. Protein product: CASSWRRGIGTDTQYF.

V usage is TRBV12-3 or TRBV12-4 and J usage is TRBJ1-2, with TRBD1 matching 10 bases. CDR3 size: 15 residues. Losses at the gene ends were 3 bases for V and 2 bases for J; bases not matched to a gene: 3. The CDR3 region has the DNA TGTGCCAGCAGTTTTTTGGGACAGGGGAACTATGGCTACACCTTC. Residues: CASSFLGQGNYGYTF.

The chain employs TRBV7-9 and TRBJ2-7; D remains ambiguous. The ends were cut back, 5 bases at V and 2 bases at J, with 13 bases in the middle. Germline CDR1 and CDR2: SEHNR and FQNEAQ (reference sequence). The CDR3 is 14 amino acids. The CDR3 sequence: CASSLGRAPYEQYF. The CDR3 nucleotides are TGTGCCAGCAGCCTAGGAAGGGCCCCCTACGAGCAGTACTTC.

This chain links TRBV13 with TRBJ2-5, with 13 bases lining up with TRBD2. CDR3 size: 17 residues. Germline V gene sequence: CDR1 PRHDT, CDR2 FYEKMQ (reference sequence). The J segment lost 3 bases and the V segment lost 5 bases, leaving 9 bases of the junction unmatched. Here the CDR3 reads CASSLEGTSGDKETQYF. CDR3 bases: TGTGCCAGCAGCCTGGAAGGGACTAGCGGGGACAAAGAGACCCAGTACTTC.

The CDR3 reads CASSERLAGRETQYF. The CDR3, as DNA: TGCGCCAGCAGTGAACGACTAGCGGGTCGGGAGACCCAGTACTTC. The chain joins TRBV10-2 to TRBJ2-5, with 10 positions matching TRBD2. This CDR3 region has 15 residues. Germline CDR1 reads WSHSY; CDR2 reads SAAADI. Losses at the gene ends were 3 bases for V and 5 bases for J; bases not matched to a gene: 6.

J is TRBJ2-1 and V is TRBV5-4; D possibly uses TRBD1 or TRBD2 (5 bases each). CDR3 length: 16 residues. Trimming pared 4 bases from V and 3 bases from J, leaving 17 bases between. CDR1 is SGHNT and CDR2 is YYREEE in the germline V gene (reference sequence). In DNA, the CDR3 is TGTGCCAGCAGCCGGGGCGGCGGCGGTCACTACAATGAGCAGTTCTTC. Its protein is CASSRGGGGHYNEQFF.

The chain carries TRBV5-1 and TRBJ2-3, with 9 bases lining up with TRBD2. CDR3 length: 14 amino acids. V lost 2 bases and J lost 10; bases outside the gene matches: 8. Germline assignment: CDR1 SGHRS and CDR2 YFSETQ. CDR3 region: CASSLGSGGVAQYF. The CDR3 DNA reads TGCGCCAGCAGCTTAGGTAGCGGGGGAGTCGCGCAGTATTTT.

This chain connects TRBV2 to TRBJ2-7; no firm D call. Trimming took 6 bases from V and 4 from J, leaving 10 bases between them. CDR3 size: 12 residues. Germline V lookup: CDR1 SNHLY, CDR2 FYNNEI. The chain's CDR3 is CASRTSRYEQYF. The CDR3 nucleotides are TGTGCCAGCAGGACCAGTAGATACGAGCAGTACTTC.

The chain recombines TRBV19 with TRBJ2-3; TRBD2 matches 11 bases. The CDR3 has 15 residues. Germline V gene lookup returns CDR1 LNHDA and CDR2 SQIVND (reference sequence). V was pared by 5 bases and J by 5 bases, with 6 bases of the junction left unmatched. The CDR3 nucleotides are TGTGCCAGTAGTCCGGGACTAGCGGTGGGAGATACGCAGTATTTT. Translated: CASSPGLAVGDTQYF.

This rearrangement joins TRBV20-1 to TRBJ1-5, with 8 positions matching TRBD1. Germline CDR1 is DFQATT and CDR2 is SNEGSKA (reference sequence). V lost 0 bases, J lost 0 bases, and 10 bases stayed unmatched. The CDR3 runs 18 residues. The CDR3 is CSARDAGTGLYSNQPQHF. The CDR3 DNA sequence: TGCAGTGCTAGAGATGCAGGGACAGGCCTTTATAGCAATCAGCCCCAGCATTTT.

Ten or more counts support this clonotype. This chain connects TRBV7-2 to TRBJ2-7; maybe TRBD2 (6 bases). CDR1 is SGHTA and CDR2 is FQGNSA in the germline V gene. CDR3 size: 14 residues. The V end lost 3 bases, the J end lost 2 bases, and 11 bases lay between the germline ends. CDR3 loop: CASSLGSGPYEQYF. CDR3 DNA sequence: TGTGCCAGCAGCTTGGGTAGCGGTCCCTACGAGCAGTACTTC.

This sequence joins TRBV10-3 and TRBJ1-1; no firm D call. Per germline, CDR1 ENHRY and CDR2 SYGVKD. Trimming stripped 9 bases from V and 2 bases from J, with 13 bases between. The CDR3 extends over 13 amino acids. CDR3 region: CAIGLGGNTEAFF. In DNA, the CDR3 is TGTGCCATAGGTTTAGGAGGAAACACTGAAGCTTTCTTT.